The present TCR beta chain was sequenced within a study of blood T cell repertoires in COVID-19. Study summary: Acute-phase and convalescent COVID-19 samples originated in the United States, Italy and Spain. PBMCs, B-cell-depleted T cells, or T cells were the source of the cDNA or gDNA that made up the material.

This clone occurred a few times. The length of the CDR3 is 15 residues. V was shortened by 3 bases and J by 0 bases, with 11 bases between the two germline ends. Germline V gene data show CDR1 as KGHSH and CDR2 as LQKENI. As originally analysed: Amplification of reference gene primers provided the estimated nucleated cell counts. Some clones are missing from TCRdb's copy, which holds only in-frame ones; the method was immunoSEQ multiplex PCR. V and J calls plus clone size are reproduced from that table; the DNA served to infer D and trimming. The sample includes more than 150,000 clones, about 87% seen only once; the top ten take approximately 2.5%.

The chain uses TRBV18 and TRBJ1-1; D might be TRBD1 (5 bases). This TCR was recovered from a man aged 40-49 years with active or convalescent COVID-19. The sample was peripheral blood. CDR3 coding DNA: TGTGCCAGCTCACCTACAGGAAACATGAACACTGAAGCTTTCTTT. This gives the protein CASSPTGNMNTEAFF.